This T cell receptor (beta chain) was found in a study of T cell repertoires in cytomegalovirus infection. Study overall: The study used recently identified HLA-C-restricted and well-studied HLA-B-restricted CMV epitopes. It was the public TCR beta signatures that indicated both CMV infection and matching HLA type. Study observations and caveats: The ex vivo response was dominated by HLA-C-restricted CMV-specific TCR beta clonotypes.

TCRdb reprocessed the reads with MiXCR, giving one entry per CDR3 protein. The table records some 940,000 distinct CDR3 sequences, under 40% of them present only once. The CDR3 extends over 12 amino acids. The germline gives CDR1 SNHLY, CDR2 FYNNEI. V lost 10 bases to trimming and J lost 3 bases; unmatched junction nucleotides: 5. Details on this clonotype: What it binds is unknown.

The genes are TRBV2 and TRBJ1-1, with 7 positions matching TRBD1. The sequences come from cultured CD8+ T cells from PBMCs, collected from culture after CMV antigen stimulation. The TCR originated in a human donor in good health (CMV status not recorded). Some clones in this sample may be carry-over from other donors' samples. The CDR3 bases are TGTGCCACTACAGGGGTATACACTGAAGCTTTCTTT. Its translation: CATTGVYTEAFF.